The subject of this entry is one T cell receptor beta chain. Profiled with immunoSEQ multiplex PCR; TCRdb holds only in-frame clones, not every one. Seen here are under 4,000 clones, roughly 97% observed once, and the top ten hold approximately 1.5%. The data stem from a study of blood T cell dynamics during melanoma immunotherapy. Study summary: Patients with metastatic melanoma got pembrolizumab or nivolumab-ipilimumab as first-line care.

The CDR3 is made up of 16 amino acids. V gave up 4 bases and J gave up 4 bases; unmatched junction bases: 7. The germline V gene encodes CDR1 SEHNR and CDR2 FQNEAQ (reference sequence). As to time point: pre-treatment baseline. Blood was drawn before treatment and at week 3 after checkpoint blockade. Patients had no prior systemic cancer treatment, immunosuppressants or other active cancers. The chain couples TRBV7-9 to TRBJ2-1, with 10 bases matching TRBD2. The receptor was isolated from a human donor with melanoma. Sequencing was performed on effector memory CD8+ T cells from blood, taken from a patient treated with checkpoint blockade. The CDR3: CASSSIGTSEYNEQFF. The CDR3 nucleotides read TGTGCCAGCAGCTCGATAGGGACTAGCGAGTACAATGAGCAGTTCTTC.